A single sample gave rise to the 25 T cell receptor beta chains below, sequenced in a study of blood T cell repertoires in COVID-19. Repertoires were generated with immunoSEQ multiplex PCR, while TCRdb's copy carries only in-frame clones and drops some. The repertoire holds around 110,000 clones, with 83% as singletons. Sequencing input: peripheral blood. The receptors stem from a man younger than 40 with acute or convalescent COVID-19.

In this sample, this clone turned up a few times. The chain is built from TRBV7-9 and TRBJ2-1, with D perhaps TRBD2 (5 bases). The CDR3 spans 13 residues. CDR1 is SEHNR and CDR2 is FQNEAQ in the germline V gene (reference sequence). V was shortened by 3 bases and J by 8 bases, with 11 bases between the two germline ends. The CDR3 nucleotides are TGTGCCAGCAGCTTCGCCGGGATCCATGAGCAGTTCTTC. Protein product: CASSFAGIHEQFF.

The chain recombines TRBV19 with TRBJ1-5; 11 bases map to TRBD1. The germline CDR1 and CDR2 sequences are LNHDA and SQIVND (reference sequence). J was trimmed by 0 bases and V by 7 bases; bases with no gene match: 14. CDR3 size: 19 residues. The CDR3 is CASIPEGTGGLSSNQPQHF. DNA of the CDR3: TGTGCCAGTATTCCTGAGGGGACAGGGGGGCTCAGTAGCAATCAGCCCCAGCATTTT.

The chain links TRBV5-6 to TRBJ2-1, with D unclear. Deletions cut 2 bases from V and 6 bases from J, with 9 bases between. The CDR3 length is 13 residues. The germline CDR1 and CDR2 sequences are SGHDT and YYEEEE. The CDR3 coding sequence is TGTGCCAGCAGCTTCGACTCTCCCAATGAGCAGTTCTTC. Its translation: CASSFDSPNEQFF.

The chain combines TRBV27 with TRBJ1-5; the match to TRBD1 covers 7 bases. Germline V CDR1 and CDR2: MNHEY, SMNVEV (reference sequence). V lost 5 bases to trimming and J lost 2 bases; unmatched junction nucleotides: 12. The CDR3 length is 17 residues. The CDR3 region is CASSEGAQGPGNQPQHF. DNA for the CDR3: TGTGCCAGCAGTGAGGGGGCGCAGGGTCCGGGCAATCAGCCCCAGCATTTT.

The chain links TRBV7-8 to TRBJ1-1, with 11 bases that match TRBD1. CDR3 length equals 15 residues. Germline V gives CDR1 SGHVS, CDR2 FQNEAQ. V lost 1 base to trimming and J lost 6 bases; unmatched junction nucleotides: 4. The CDR3 DNA sequence: TGTGCCAGCAGCTTAGAAGGGACAGGGGGGGCTGAAGCTTTCTTT. Translated, it gives CASSLEGTGGAEAFF.

The CDR3 DNA reads TGTGCCACCTTCGAGGGTCTTCGAGGCTACACCTTC. Translated, it gives CATFEGLRGYTF. This rearrangement joins TRBV6-6 to TRBJ1-2; D ambiguous. The germline V gene has CDR1 MNHNY and CDR2 SVGAGI (reference sequence). Trimming removed 10 bases at V and 8 bases at J, with 17 bases between. This CDR3 has 12 amino acids.

This clone was seen more than once but under ten times. J is TRBJ1-2 and V is TRBV12-3 or TRBV12-4, with 7 bases matching TRBD1. This CDR3 has 12 residues. V shed 6 bases and J 5 bases; nucleotides not matched to a gene: 3. CDR3 residues: CASRGDSYGYTF. In DNA form, the CDR3 reads TGTGCCAGCAGGGGGGACAGTTATGGCTACACCTTC.

This clone was seen a single time. The chain links TRBV21-1 to TRBJ2-7; TRBD2 reflects the table's D call only, with no check against the DNA. TRBV21-1 has pseudogene status. This CDR3 contains 18 residues. CDR3 region: CASSKGEASGSNAHEQYV. The CDR3 region has the DNA TGTGCCAGCAGCAAAGGAGAGGCTAGCGGGAGTAACGCCCACGAGCAGTACGTC.

The chain is built from TRBV5-5 and TRBJ2-5; D gene unclear. Germline CDR1 reads SGHKS; CDR2 reads YYEKEE (reference sequence). The CDR3 consists of 14 residues. V lost 2 bases and J lost 1, with 9 bases in between. This CDR3 is CASSFVGGQETQYF. CDR3 nucleotides: TGTGCCAGCAGCTTCGTTGGCGGCCAAGAGACCCAGTACTTC.

The genes are TRBV25-1 and TRBJ1-1; 9 nucleotides match TRBD1. V dropped 0 bases and J dropped 12; count of bases not matched to a gene: 8. This CDR3 region has 14 residues. In germline, CDR1 is MGHDK, CDR2 SYGVNS. The DNA for the CDR3 is TGTGCCAGCAGTGAATATAAGAGACAGGGGGGAACTTTCTTT. Translation: CASSEYKRQGGTFF. Full variable domain (rest looked up from reference TRBV25-1 and TRBJ1-1): EADIYQTPRYLVIGTGKKITLECSQTMGHDKMYWYQQDPGMELHLIHYSYGVNSTEKGDLSSESTVSRIRTEHFPLTLESARPSHTSQYLCASSEYKRQGGTFFGQGTRLTVV.

The chain carries TRBV2 and TRBJ2-7; 10 bases agree with TRBD2. The CDR3 has 11 residues. Germline V CDR1 and CDR2: SNHLY, FYNNEI. With 9 bases clipped from V and 6 bases from J, the junction kept 2 bases outside the gene matches. CDR3 DNA sequence: TGTGCCAGAGGGACTAGCGCCGAGCAGTACTTC. This encodes CARGTSAEQYF.

The genes are TRBV9 and TRBJ1-3; D remains ambiguous. CDR1 and CDR2 (germline): SGDLS, YYNGEE. V was cut by 1 base and J by 0 bases, with 8 bases left in between. The CDR3 length is 15 residues. CDR3 in DNA: TGTGCCAGCAGCGTACAGGATATCTCTGGAAACACCATATATTTT. It translates to CASSVQDISGNTIYF. Complete variable domain (other parts from reference TRBV9 and TRBJ1-3): DSGVTQTPKHLITATGQRVTLRCSPRSGDLSVYWYQQSLDQGLQFLIQYYNGEERAKGNILERFSAQQFPDLHSELNLSSLELGDSALYFCASSVQDISGNTIYFGEGSWLTVV.

This clone was seen more than once but under ten times. V and J are TRBV3-1 (or the pseudogene TRBV3-2) and TRBJ1-5; D is unclear. Trimming took 4 bases from V and 4 from J, leaving 8 bases between them. CDR3 length: 13 amino acids. The germline CDR1 and CDR2 sequences are LGHDT and YNNKEL (reference sequence). The CDR3 nucleotides are TGTGCCAGCAGCCGGTCGGTGAATCAGCCCCAGCATTTT. Translation gives CASSRSVNQPQHF.

The V call is TRBV7-9, the J call TRBJ2-2; possibly TRBD1 for D (6 bases). The CDR3 has 18 residues. CDR1 and CDR2 (germline): SEHNR, FQNEAQ (reference sequence). Trimming took off 8 bases at V and 4 bases at J, with 26 bases between the two ends. The DNA for the CDR3 is TGTGCCAGCTCCGAGCTCTTTTTGGGGACAACTTCCACCGGGGAGCTGTTTTTT. Its protein product is CASSELFLGTTSTGELFF.

This clone has only one observation. The rearrangement joins TRBV4-2 to TRBJ2-1, with TRBD1 as a possible D gene (6 bases). The CDR3 has 12 amino acids. Germline V CDR1 and CDR2: LGHNA, YNFKEQ. With 0 bases removed from V and 10 bases from J, the gap between germline ends came to 7 bases. The CDR3 loop is CASSQDRGEQFF. CDR3 DNA: TGTGCCAGCAGCCAAGATAGGGGGGAGCAGTTCTTC.

The CDR3 protein is CASSRETGFVSGNTIYF. In nucleotides, the CDR3 is TGTGCCAGCTCACGGGAGACCGGTTTTGTTTCTGGAAACACCATATATTTT. The rearrangement uses TRBV18 and TRBJ1-3, with unresolved D. CDR3 size: 17 residues. CDR1 and CDR2 (germline): KGHSH, LQKENI. The V and J ends lost 4 bases and 1 base respectively, with 17 bases between them.

The V gene is TRBV6-5, the J gene TRBJ1-2; TRBD1 matches at 7 bases. Germline assignment: CDR1 MNHEY and CDR2 SVGAGI. V shed 4 bases, J shed 4 bases, and the junction held 3 bases outside the gene matches. CDR3 length equals 13 residues. The CDR3 loop is CASSWDSFYGYTF. The CDR3 bases are TGTGCCAGCAGTTGGGACAGCTTCTATGGCTACACCTTC.

The V and J genes are TRBV5-1 and TRBJ2-1; D remains ambiguous. Germline CDR1 and CDR2: SGHRS and YFSETQ. The CDR3 length is 14 residues. Trimming removed 0 bases at V and 1 base at J, with 5 bases between. This CDR3 is CASSLAGSYNEQFF. CDR3 nucleotide sequence: TGCGCCAGCAGCTTGGCGGGTTCCTACAATGAGCAGTTCTTC.

The V and J genes are TRBV10-3 and TRBJ2-7; 11 positions agree with TRBD1. The germline V gene encodes CDR1 ENHRY and CDR2 SYGVKD. Trimming at V came to 3 bases and at J to 4 bases, leaving 2 bases not matched to a gene. The CDR3 length is 14 residues. The CDR3 bases are TGTGCCATCAGTGACCGGGACAGGGGGTACGAGCAGTACTTC. It is translated as CAISDRDRGYEQYF.

This clone was recorded only once. This chain joins TRBV5-5 and TRBJ1-3; TRBD1 matches 8 bases. The CDR3 length is 15 residues. J was trimmed by 3 bases and V by 5 bases; bases with no gene match: 7. CDR1 and CDR2 (germline): SGHKS, YYEKEE (reference sequence). The CDR3 DNA reads as TGTGCCAGCAGTCAAACAGGGGGAATTGGAAACACCATATATTTT. Encoded protein: CASSQTGGIGNTIYF.

The V gene is TRBV11-2, the J gene TRBJ2-1; 9 positions agree with TRBD1. J was trimmed by 4 bases and V by 5 bases; bases with no gene match: 12. The CDR3 consists of 17 residues. The germline CDR1 and CDR2 sequences are SGHAT and FQNNGV. The CDR3 bases are TGTGCCAGCAGCGCAGGGACGCCGGGACAGGGTTACAATGAGCAGTTCTTC. The encoded protein is CASSAGTPGQGYNEQFF. The full variable domain, with the rest looked up from reference TRBV11-2 and TRBJ2-1, is EAGVAQSPRYKIIEKRQSVAFWCNPISGHATLYWYQQILGQGPKLLIQFQNNGVVDDSQLPKDRFSAERLKGVDSTLKIQPAKLEDSAVYLCASSAGTPGQGYNEQFFGPGTRLTVL.

The rearrangement uses TRBV5-4 and TRBJ1-5, with D possibly TRBD1 on 5 matching bases. This CDR3 is 15 amino acids long. Trimming pared 3 bases from V and 4 bases from J, leaving 14 bases between. Germline V gene lookup returns CDR1 SGHNT and CDR2 YYREEE (reference sequence). Here the CDR3 reads CASSSSREGNQPQHF. For the CDR3, the DNA is TGTGCCAGCAGCTCGAGCAGGGAGGGTAATCAGCCCCAGCATTTT.

V is TRBV7-2 and J is TRBJ1-6; perhaps TRBD1 as D (5 bases). Germline V lookup: CDR1 SGHTA, CDR2 FQGNSA. The CDR3 runs to 14 residues. V was shortened by 6 bases and J by 7 bases, with 13 bases between the two germline ends. CDR3 in amino acids: CASRWQGGNSPLHF. The CDR3 region has the DNA TGTGCCAGCAGGTGGCAGGGAGGAAATTCACCCCTCCACTTT.

The gene calls are TRBV2 and TRBJ1-2; 9 bases match TRBD1. The ends lost 0 bases at V and 4 bases at J; junction bases unmatched: 6. The germline V gene has CDR1 SNHLY and CDR2 FYNNEI. This CDR3 contains 16 residues. Here the CDR3 DNA reads TGTGCCAGCAGTGAAGCGGGGACAGGGAAGGGCTATGGCTACACCTTC. Residues: CASSEAGTGKGYGYTF.

The chain has TRBV4-1 and TRBJ2-3, with D perhaps TRBD2 (5 bases). The CDR3 sequence is 15 residues long. The ends were cut back, 1 base at V and 3 bases at J, with 11 bases in the middle. The germline V gene has CDR1 MGHRA and CDR2 YSYEKL. The CDR3 here is CASSQVGWRTDTQYF. The CDR3 nucleotides are TGCGCCAGCAGCCAAGTAGGGTGGAGGACAGATACGCAGTATTTT.